This T cell receptor beta chain stems from a study of T cells in Graves' hyperthyroidism and ophthalmopathy. The study, taken as a whole, reports: Among thyroid clonotypes expanded above 0.001, most also appeared in blood. Median prediction lead before ophthalmopathy onset was roughly 6 months with the model.

Amplification of TCR beta CDR3 regions was performed using RNA transcripts as template. TCR CDR3 regions were first amplified by RT-PCR with HTBI primers. Using its own MiXCR run on the multiplex PCR reads, TCRdb lists one record per CDR3 protein. The repertoire holds around 500,000 distinct CDR3 sequences, with about 16% as singletons. This clonotype was seen repeatedly, ten times or more. Its antigen is not identified. This CDR3 contains 17 residues. With 5 bases removed from V and 2 bases from J, the gap between germline ends came to 20 bases. Pregnant or lactating patients were excluded, as were those with uncontrolled infection or other autoimmune disease. Each diagnosis drew on symptoms, thyroxine, TRAb, thyroid ultrasound and orbital computed tomography findings.

This sequence originates from a woman under 40 with Graves' ophthalmopathy. The sequenced material came from blood. The chain combines TRBV12-3 or TRBV12-4 with TRBJ2-3; D possibly corresponds to TRBD1 (6 bases). Here the CDR3 reads CASSRPGHWMTTDTQYF. The CDR3 nucleotides are TGTGCCAGCAGTCGCCCGGGACACTGGATGACCACAGATACGCAGTATTTT.